A single sample is the source of the 6 T cell receptor beta chains below, sequenced in a study of shared T cell receptors in the human thymus. Profiling relied on immunoSEQ multiplex PCR, and the TCRdb table lists in-frame clones only, not all of them. The table has about 380,000 clones, roughly 94% seen once. Sequencing was done on a sample of thymocytes. The receptors stem from a human donor.

The V and J genes are TRBV28 and TRBJ2-7, with D perhaps TRBD1 (5 bases). This CDR3 has 12 amino acids. The V gene lost 2 bases and the J gene lost 5 bases, with 7 bases spanning the gap. The germline CDR1 and CDR2 sequences are MDHEN and SYDVKM. The CDR3 spells CASSLPQDEQYF. CDR3 DNA: TGTGCCAGCAGTTTACCACAGGACGAGCAGTACTTC.

In this sample, this clone turned up once. V usage is TRBV27 and J usage is TRBJ2-3; no reliable D call. The V gene's germline CDR1 is MNHEY and CDR2 SMNVEV (reference sequence). The CDR3 loop spans 12 amino acids. V was trimmed by 6 bases and J by 6 bases, leaving 10 bases between them. The CDR3 here is CASSRPGDTQYF. Written as DNA, the CDR3 is TGTGCCAGCAGCCGACCTGGGGATACGCAGTATTTT.

This rearrangement joins TRBV4-2 to TRBJ2-7; no definite D call. Germline V lookup: CDR1 LGHNA, CDR2 YNFKEQ. CDR3 size: 14 residues. Trimming pared 2 bases from V and 4 bases from J, leaving 12 bases between. CDR3 amino acids: CASSQPQTKYEQYF. The DNA for the CDR3 is TGTGCCAGCAGCCAACCCCAGACGAAATACGAGCAGTACTTC.

The J gene is TRBJ2-5, the V gene TRBV11-1; 9 bases are a match to TRBD2. The germline V gene encodes CDR1 SGHAT and CDR2 FQDESV (reference sequence). The CDR3 is 16 amino acids. V was clipped by 1 base and J by 1 base; unmatched bases: 4. CDR3 amino acids: CASSLETSGTQETQYF. CDR3 nucleotide sequence: TGTGCCAGCAGCTTAGAGACTAGCGGAACCCAAGAGACCCAGTACTTC.

The DNA of the CDR3 is TGTGCCAGCAGTTGTCGACAGTCTAATGAAAAACTGTTTTTT. Its protein product is CASSCRQSNEKLFF. V and J are TRBV28 and TRBJ1-4; weak D call: TRBD1 (5 bases). Looked up from germline, CDR1 is MDHEN and CDR2 is SYDVKM. V was clipped by 4 bases and J by 3 bases, with 9 bases between them. CDR3 length equals 14 residues.

V is TRBV2 and J is TRBJ1-1; 10 positions agree with TRBD1. The germline V gene has CDR1 SNHLY and CDR2 FYNNEI. Germline trimming cut 8 bases from V and 4 bases from J; bases unmatched to any gene: 13. The CDR3 is 16 amino acids. CDR3 residues: CASPLVGQGKTTEAFF. The CDR3 DNA reads TGTGCCAGCCCGTTGGTGGGACAGGGGAAGACCACTGAAGCTTTCTTT.